The present entry profiles one TCR beta chain with its context. Produced via immunoSEQ multiplex PCR; TCRdb's table is partial and in-frame only. The sample records over 450,000 clones, roughly 74% being singletons. The data were taken from a study of shared T cell receptors in the human thymus. Deletions cut 4 bases from V and 4 bases from J, with 10 bases between. CDR1 is ENHRY, CDR2 SYGVKD, per germline. The CDR3 extends over 14 amino acids. In addition, the sample was reused for a study of human thymus T cells. That publication notes: Having surgery to correct congenital heart defects, healthy Finnish infants acted as the donors. Resections obtained during corrective heart surgery supplied the thymus tissue. Thymic repertoires from unrelated individuals overlapped highly, related research reported.

The origin of this receptor is a boy less than two years old with a congenital heart defect. The sample comprised thymocytes. The V gene is TRBV10-3, the J gene TRBJ2-2, with TRBD1 as a possible D gene (5 bases). In nucleotides, the CDR3 is TGTGCCATCAGTGGACGACAGACCACCGGGGAGCTGTTTTTT. Its translation: CAISGRQTTGELFF.